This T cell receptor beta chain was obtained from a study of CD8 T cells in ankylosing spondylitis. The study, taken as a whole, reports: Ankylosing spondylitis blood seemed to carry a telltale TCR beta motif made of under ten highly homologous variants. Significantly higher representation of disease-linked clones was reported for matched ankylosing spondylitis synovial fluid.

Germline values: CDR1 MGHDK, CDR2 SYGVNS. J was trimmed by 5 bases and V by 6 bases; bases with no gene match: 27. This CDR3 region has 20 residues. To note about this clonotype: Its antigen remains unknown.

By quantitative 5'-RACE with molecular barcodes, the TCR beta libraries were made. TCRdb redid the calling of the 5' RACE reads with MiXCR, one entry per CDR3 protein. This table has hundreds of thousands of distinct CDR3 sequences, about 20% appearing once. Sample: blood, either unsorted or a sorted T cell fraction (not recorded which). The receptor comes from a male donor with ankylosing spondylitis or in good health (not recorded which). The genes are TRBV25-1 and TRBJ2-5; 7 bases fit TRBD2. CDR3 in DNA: TGTGCCAGCAGCGGAATCGTGCCCGGGCTAGCGGATACCCTAGCGGAGACCCAGTACTTC. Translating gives CASSGIVPGLADTLAETQYF.